The 30 T cell receptor beta chains reported below all come from one sample, sequenced in a study of CD8 T cells in Susac syndrome. When the RNA was reverse transcribed, random hexamers were used with an input of roughly 0.45 to 1 ug. TCRdb reanalysed the immunoSEQ multiplex PCR reads using MiXCR and keeps one entry per CDR3 protein. Found here are roughly 140,000 distinct CDR3 sequences, approximately 95% of them singletons; the top ten hold 0.16%. Sequencing input: CD4+ T cells from PBMCs. The receptors were gathered from a human donor with Susac syndrome.

This chain connects TRBV19 to TRBJ2-5; D gene ambiguous. The CDR3 loop spans 16 amino acids. V was pared by 2 bases and J by 2 bases, with 15 bases between. Germline V gives CDR1 LNHDA, CDR2 SQIVND (reference sequence). CDR3: CASSISVLTTQETQYF. CDR3 bases: TGTGCCAGTAGTATATCGGTACTGACAACTCAAGAGACCCAGTACTTC.

V is TRBV5-1 and J is TRBJ2-7, with D possibly being TRBD2 (5 bases). Germline CDR1 SGHRS, CDR2 YFSETQ. The V gene lost 1 base and the J gene lost 2 bases, with 10 bases spanning the gap. This CDR3 contains 14 residues. CDR3 nucleotides: TGCGCCAGCAGCTTGCTCGCCGGGACCTACGAGCAGTACTTC. Protein: CASSLLAGTYEQYF.

The chain carries TRBV4-2 and TRBJ1-6; D unclear. The CDR3 spans 14 residues. V lost 0 bases and J 7 bases, leaving 7 bases between the germline ends. The germline V gene has CDR1 LGHNA and CDR2 YNFKEQ. CDR3 in DNA: TGTGCCAGCAGCCAAGATGGGATCAATTCACCCCTCCACTTT. Its protein is CASSQDGINSPLHF.

V usage is TRBV29-1 and J usage is TRBJ1-3; 9 positions agree with TRBD1. The germline V gene has CDR1 SQVTM and CDR2 ANQGSEA. The CDR3 is 13 residues long. V shed 7 bases, J shed 3 bases, and the junction held 4 bases outside the gene matches. CDR3 sequence (DNA): TGCAGCGCAGGACAGGGGCGTGGAAACACCATATATTTT. Translation: CSAGQGRGNTIYF.

The CDR3 here is CASSQAGLANYGYTF. For the CDR3, the DNA is TGCGCCAGCAGCCAAGCGGGCCTAGCTAACTATGGCTACACCTTC. The chain combines TRBV4-3 with TRBJ1-2; D unclear. The CDR3 sequence is 15 residues long. Trimming took off 1 base at V and 0 bases at J, with 9 bases between the two ends. CDR1 and CDR2 (germline): LGHNA, YSLEER.

This rearrangement joins TRBV19 to TRBJ2-2, with 7 bases lining up with TRBD1. Unmatched junction bases numbered 9, after V lost 7 bases and J lost 4 bases. The CDR3 has 15 amino acids. Germline values: CDR1 LNHDA, CDR2 SQIVND (reference sequence). This CDR3 is CASKPTGISTGELFF. CDR3 in DNA: TGTGCCAGTAAACCGACAGGGATAAGCACCGGGGAGCTGTTTTTT. Combining the CDR3 with reference TRBV19 and TRBJ2-2 gives the whole variable domain DGGITQSPKYLFRKEGQNVTLSCEQNLNHDAMYWYRQDPGQGLRLIYYSQIVNDFQKGDIAEGYSVSREKKESFPLTVTSAQKNPTAFYLCASKPTGISTGELFFGEGSRLTVL.

This chain uses TRBV12-3 or TRBV12-4 with TRBJ2-1; TRBD1 matches at 7 bases. The CDR3 loop spans 15 amino acids. V lost 6 bases to trimming and J lost 3 bases; unmatched junction nucleotides: 8. The CDR3 coding sequence is TGTGCCAGCAGCCTTTTCCGGGACAGCTACAATGAGCAGTTCTTC. It specifies CASSLFRDSYNEQFF.

The chain employs TRBV7-9 and TRBJ2-7; 8 bases agree with TRBD1. The germline V gene encodes CDR1 SEHNR and CDR2 FQNEAQ (reference sequence). Trimming at V came to 5 bases and at J to 5 bases, leaving 2 bases not matched to a gene. There are 12 residues in the CDR3. The CDR3 coding sequence is TGTGCCAGCAGCGAGGACAGGGACGAGCAGTACTTC. Amino acids: CASSEDRDEQYF. Full variable domain (rest looked up from reference TRBV7-9 and TRBJ2-7): DTGVSQNPRHKITKRGQNVTFRCDPISEHNRLYWYRQTLGQGPEFLTYFQNEAQLEKSRLLSDRFSAERPKGSFSTLEIQRTEQGDSAMYLCASSEDRDEQYFGPGTRLTVT.

The chain links TRBV5-8 to TRBJ2-3, with TRBD1 identical over 8 bases. V shed 4 bases, J shed 5 bases, and the junction held 6 bases outside the gene matches. The CDR3 sequence is 14 residues long. Germline assignment: CDR1 SGHTS and CDR2 YDEGEE. The CDR3 protein is CASSPGQGEDTQYF. CDR3 bases: TGTGCCAGCAGCCCCGGACAGGGAGAAGATACGCAGTATTTT.

The V gene is TRBV29-1, the J gene TRBJ2-7, with D possibly matching TRBD1 (5 bases). The V gene's germline CDR1 is SQVTM and CDR2 ANQGSEA. With 6 bases removed from V and 2 bases from J, the gap between germline ends came to 11 bases. CDR3 length: 12 amino acids. The DNA for the CDR3 is TGCAGCGTCCTTCAGGGAACCTACGAGCAGTACTTC. This codes for CSVLQGTYEQYF.

This chain joins TRBV27 and TRBJ2-2, with a tentative D call TRBD2 (5 bases). Germline loops: CDR1 MNHEY, CDR2 SMNVEV (reference sequence). The CDR3 runs 17 residues. Trimming left V 7 bases short and J 7 bases short, with 25 bases between. The CDR3 DNA is TGTGCCAGCACGTCCCGGGGAGCAGCCGAAGGGATCGGGGAGCTGTTTTTT. This encodes CASTSRGAAEGIGELFF.

The chain employs TRBV20-1 and TRBJ2-1, with 9 bases fitting TRBD2. The CDR3 covers 14 residues. Unmatched junction bases numbered 6, after V lost 2 bases and J lost 7 bases. CDR1 and CDR2 from the germline V gene are DFQATT and SNEGSKA (reference sequence). The CDR3: CSARRAGGRNEQFF. The CDR3 DNA is TGCAGTGCTAGAAGAGCGGGGGGCCGGAATGAGCAGTTCTTC.

The chain joins TRBV4-3 to TRBJ1-2, with a weak D call TRBD1 (5 bases). The germline V gene has CDR1 LGHNA and CDR2 YSLEER. The CDR3 covers 14 residues. V was clipped by 0 bases and J by 5 bases, with 10 bases between them. The CDR3 protein is CASSQDRREYGYTF. The CDR3 coding sequence is TGCGCCAGCAGCCAAGATCGCAGGGAATATGGCTACACCTTC.

Only one count was recorded for this clonotype. This sequence joins TRBV29-1 and TRBJ2-1; D is possibly TRBD1 (5 bases). The germline gives CDR1 SQVTM, CDR2 ANQGSEA. The CDR3 has 12 amino acids. Trimming pared 2 bases from V and 10 bases from J, leaving 12 bases between. CDR3 DNA sequence: TGCAGCGTTGAATTTGGGGCAACCGAGCAGTTCTTC. Amino acids: CSVEFGATEQFF.

The rearrangement uses TRBV12-3 or TRBV12-4 and TRBJ2-7, with TRBD1 matching 8 bases. The CDR3 runs 13 residues. Trimming cost V 8 bases and J 6 bases; bases outside gene matches: 9. CDR3 sequence (DNA): TGTGCCAGCGCCCCGACAGGGGTAGGCGAGCAGTACTTC. Protein product: CASAPTGVGEQYF.

This clonotype was found once. The chain is built from TRBV4-2 and TRBJ2-1; 9 bases are a match to TRBD2. Germline V gives CDR1 LGHNA, CDR2 YNFKEQ. V shed 4 bases, J shed 7 bases, and the junction held 20 bases outside the gene matches. The CDR3 loop spans 19 amino acids. The CDR3 DNA follows: TGTGCCAGCAGCCCTCGGCTTCCCATGACTAGCGGCGGCGGGAATGAGCAGTTCTTC. Its protein is CASSPRLPMTSGGGNEQFF.

This clonotype has only a few counts. The junction departs from germline at one end; a sequencing error may be responsible. The V call is TRBV7-9, the J call TRBJ2-5; TRBD2 is a possible D gene (7 bases). CDR3 length: 13 amino acids. Looked up from germline, CDR1 is SEHNR and CDR2 is FQNEAQ (reference sequence). DNA for the CDR3: TGCGCCAGCAGCTCCGGGGGGCAGGAGACCCAGTACTTC. This translates into CASSSGGQETQYF.

The chain has TRBV5-1 and TRBJ1-1; 11 positions match TRBD1. The CDR3 is 14 residues long. Looked up from germline, CDR1 is SGHRS and CDR2 is YFSETQ. Trimming removed 8 bases from V and 4 bases from J; junction bases left unmatched: 7. The chain's CDR3 is CASGTGGIGTEAFF. CDR3 in DNA: TGCGCCAGTGGGACAGGGGGAATTGGCACTGAAGCTTTCTTT.

V and J are TRBV20-1 and TRBJ1-1; 7 bases match TRBD1. The V segment lost 5 bases and the J segment 5 bases; nucleotides outside the gene matches: 8. CDR1 and CDR2 from the germline V gene are DFQATT and SNEGSKA (reference sequence). This CDR3 comprises 13 residues. The CDR3 DNA sequence: TGCAGTGCTCAGGACAGGTTAGGGACTGAAGCTTTCTTT. It codes for CSAQDRLGTEAFF.

The chain links TRBV12-3 or TRBV12-4 to TRBJ1-5; D is uncertain. Trimming took 5 bases from V and 7 from J, leaving 12 bases between them. The CDR3 length is 13 residues. For the CDR3, the DNA is TGTGCCAGCAGTGACCTGCCCAGGCAGCCCCAGCATTTT. It codes for CASSDLPRQPQHF.

V is TRBV2 and J is TRBJ2-3; 11 bases are shared with TRBD2. Germline trimming cut 0 bases from V and 6 bases from J; bases unmatched to any gene: 5. Germline V lookup: CDR1 SNHLY, CDR2 FYNNEI. The CDR3 spans 16 residues. The CDR3 is CASSEARLAGMDTQYF. CDR3 nucleotides: TGTGCCAGCAGTGAAGCGCGACTAGCGGGGATGGATACGCAGTATTTT.

In this sample, this clonotype turned up a few times. This sequence joins TRBV29-1 and TRBJ1-1; D call uncertain. There are 12 residues in the CDR3. V was trimmed by 4 bases and J by 2 bases, leaving 8 bases between them. Germline assignment: CDR1 SQVTM and CDR2 ANQGSEA. Here the CDR3 reads CSVVWGNTEAFF. Here the CDR3 DNA reads TGCAGCGTTGTTTGGGGAAACACTGAAGCTTTCTTT.

Written as DNA, the CDR3 is TGTGCCAGCAGCGTAGACCACATAGGACAGCCCCAGCATTTT. It codes for CASSVDHIGQPQHF. The chain joins TRBV9 to TRBJ1-5; the D is unclear. CDR3 length: 14 amino acids. V gave up 0 bases and J gave up 7 bases, with 11 bases separating them. CDR1 and CDR2 (germline): SGDLS, YYNGEE. The full variable domain, completed using reference TRBV9 and TRBJ1-5, is DSGVTQTPKHLITATGQRVTLRCSPRSGDLSVYWYQQSLDQGLQFLIQYYNGEERAKGNILERFSAQQFPDLHSELNLSSLELGDSALYFCASSVDHIGQPQHFGDGTRLSIL.

The V and J genes are TRBV7-3 and TRBJ2-6, with D tentatively TRBD1 (6 bases). Trimming shortened V by 1 base and J by 4 bases, and 11 bases separated the two germline ends. The CDR3 is made up of 16 amino acids. Germline lookup yields CDR1 SGHTA and CDR2 FQGTGA. CDR3 region: CASSLITGIGANVLTF. CDR3 DNA sequence: TGTGCCAGCAGCTTAATCACAGGGATCGGGGCCAACGTCCTGACTTTC.

The CDR3 sequence is CASSLRVRDRSTDTQYF. Written as DNA, the CDR3 is TGTGCCAGCAGTTTACGTGTACGGGACAGGTCAACAGATACGCAGTATTTT. The chain recombines TRBV27 with TRBJ2-3; 8 positions match TRBD1. The V segment lost 2 bases and the J segment 3 bases; nucleotides outside the gene matches: 10. The length of the CDR3 is 17 residues. CDR1 is MNHEY, CDR2 SMNVEV, per germline (reference sequence).

This chain links TRBV29-1 with TRBJ2-7; D not certain. Germline V gives CDR1 SQVTM, CDR2 ANQGSEA. The CDR3 spans 11 residues. The ends were cut back, 5 bases at V and 5 bases at J, with 10 bases in the middle. CDR3 protein: CSVKGPNEQYF. Written as DNA, the CDR3 is TGCAGCGTTAAAGGACCCAACGAGCAGTACTTC.

V gene TRBV20-1 combines with J gene TRBJ2-1, with TRBD1 identical over 7 bases. V trimming: 6 bases; J trimming: 1 base; junction bases outside the gene matches: 12. The V gene's germline CDR1 is DFQATT and CDR2 SNEGSKA (reference sequence). The CDR3 loop spans 16 amino acids. The CDR3: CSASPRGGPSYNEQFF. Written as DNA, the CDR3 is TGCAGTGCCAGCCCTAGAGGGGGCCCTTCCTACAATGAGCAGTTCTTC.

This chain joins TRBV12-3 or TRBV12-4 and TRBJ1-2; D uncertain. CDR3 length: 12 amino acids. V lost 1 base, J lost 8 bases, and 8 bases lay in between. The DNA of the CDR3 is TGTGCCAGCAGTTTAGGGGAGTCCGGCTACACCTTC. Translation gives CASSLGESGYTF.

DNA of the CDR3: TGTGCCAGCAGCACCGGGACCGCTCGTGGGCAGTACTTC. This codes for CASSTGTARGQYF. V usage is TRBV25-1 and J usage is TRBJ2-7; tentatively, D is TRBD1 or TRBD2 (5 bases each). Germline CDR1 and CDR2: MGHDK and SYGVNS. The CDR3 contains 13 residues. Trimming pared 6 bases from V and 9 bases from J, leaving 18 bases between.

V usage is TRBV25-1 and J usage is TRBJ2-7, with 7 nucleotides matching TRBD2. The ends lost 6 bases at V and 3 bases at J; junction bases unmatched: 5. The CDR3 contains 13 residues. The germline V gene has CDR1 MGHDK and CDR2 SYGVNS. Here the CDR3 reads CASRASGGYEQYF. CDR3 DNA: TGTGCCAGCAGGGCCTCGGGGGGCTACGAGCAGTACTTC.